These 2 T cell receptor beta chains were all obtained from the same sample, sequenced in a study of T cells in tuberculosis. Libraries were prepared by immunoSEQ multiplex PCR; TCRdb keeps only in-frame clonotypes and omits some of them. There are roughly 28,000 clones in the sample; 85% to 90% occur only once, and 6.1% lies in the top ten. Specimen: PBMCs. The receptors here all came from a donor aged 10 to 29 with latent tuberculosis or without tuberculosis infection.

The J gene is TRBJ2-7, the V gene TRBV7-9; 11 nucleotides agree with TRBD1. Germline CDR1 is SEHNR and CDR2 is FQNEAQ (reference sequence). V was pared by 2 bases and J by 4 bases, with 7 bases of the junction left unmatched. CDR3 length: 16 amino acids. CDR3 residues: CASSLRRGDRGYEQYF. The CDR3 DNA sequence: TGTGCCAGCAGCTTACGGAGAGGGGACAGGGGGTACGAGCAGTACTTC.

The gene calls are TRBV2 and TRBJ2-1; the D is unclear. The V and J ends lost 4 bases and 0 bases respectively, with 10 bases between them. The CDR3 is 15 residues long. Germline CDR1 is SNHLY and CDR2 is FYNNEI. This CDR3 is CASSALPVSYNEQFF. CDR3 DNA sequence: TGTGCCAGCAGTGCCCTACCCGTCTCCTACAATGAGCAGTTCTTC.